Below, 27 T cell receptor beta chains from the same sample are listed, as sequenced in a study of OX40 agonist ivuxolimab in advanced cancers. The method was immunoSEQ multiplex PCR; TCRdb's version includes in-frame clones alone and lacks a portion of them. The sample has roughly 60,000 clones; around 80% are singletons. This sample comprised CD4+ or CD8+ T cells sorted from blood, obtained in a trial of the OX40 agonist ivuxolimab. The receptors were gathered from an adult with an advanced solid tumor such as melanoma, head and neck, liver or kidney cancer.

CDR3 coding DNA: TGTGCCAGCAGCAAGACCCCAGGCGTATATAGCAATCAGCCCCAGCATTTT. Translation: CASSKTPGVYSNQPQHF. This chain links TRBV7-6 with TRBJ1-5, with no clear D. V was cut by 5 bases and J by 0 bases, with 17 bases left in between. There are 17 residues in the CDR3. Looked up from germline, CDR1 is SGHVS and CDR2 is FNYEAQ.

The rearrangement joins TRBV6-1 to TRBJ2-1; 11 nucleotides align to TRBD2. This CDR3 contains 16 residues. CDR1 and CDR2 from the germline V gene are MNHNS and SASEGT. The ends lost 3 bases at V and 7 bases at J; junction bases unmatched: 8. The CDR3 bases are TGTGCCAGCAGTGATCGTGGACTAGCGGGCAGTAATGAGCAGTTCTTC. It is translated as CASSDRGLAGSNEQFF.

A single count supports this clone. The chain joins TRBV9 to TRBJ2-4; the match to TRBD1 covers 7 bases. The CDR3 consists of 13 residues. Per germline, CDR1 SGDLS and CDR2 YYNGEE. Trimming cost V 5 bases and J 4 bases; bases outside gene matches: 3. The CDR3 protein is CASSTTGKNIQYF. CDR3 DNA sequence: TGTGCCAGCAGTACGACAGGGAAAAACATTCAGTACTTC.

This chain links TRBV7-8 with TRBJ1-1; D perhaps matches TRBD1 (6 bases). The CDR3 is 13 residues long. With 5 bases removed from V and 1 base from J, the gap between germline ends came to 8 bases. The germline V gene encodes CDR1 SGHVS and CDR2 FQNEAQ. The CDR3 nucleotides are TGTGCCAGCAGCCTACAGGGGAACACTGAAGCTTTCTTT. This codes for CASSLQGNTEAFF. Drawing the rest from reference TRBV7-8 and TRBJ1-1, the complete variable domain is GAGVSQSPRYKVAKRGQDVALRCDPISGHVSLFWYQQALGQGPEFLTYFQNEAQLDKSGLPSDRFFAERPEGSVSTLKIQRTQQEDSAVYLCASSLQGNTEAFFGQGTRLTVV.

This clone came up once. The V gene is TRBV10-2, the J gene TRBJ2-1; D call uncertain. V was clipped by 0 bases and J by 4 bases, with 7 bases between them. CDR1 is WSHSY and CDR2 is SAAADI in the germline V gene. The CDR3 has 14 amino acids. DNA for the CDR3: TGCGCCAGCAGTGAGTCGATCGGTTACAATGAGCAGTTCTTC. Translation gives CASSESIGYNEQFF.

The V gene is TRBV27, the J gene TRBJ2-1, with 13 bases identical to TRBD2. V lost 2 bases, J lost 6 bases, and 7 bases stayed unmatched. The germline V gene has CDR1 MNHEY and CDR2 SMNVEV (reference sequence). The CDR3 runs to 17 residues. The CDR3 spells CASSLSVTSGRVNEQFF. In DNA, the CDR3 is TGTGCCAGCAGTTTAAGCGTTACTAGCGGGAGGGTCAATGAGCAGTTCTTC.

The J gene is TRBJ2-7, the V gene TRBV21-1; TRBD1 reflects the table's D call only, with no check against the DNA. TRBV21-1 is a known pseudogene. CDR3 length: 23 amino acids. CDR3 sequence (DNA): TGTGCCAGCAGCAAAATAGAAGAGAGAGCCGGGACAGGGGGTACAGTAGGCCTCTACGAGCAGTACGTC. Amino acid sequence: CASSKIEERAGTGGTVGLYEQYV.

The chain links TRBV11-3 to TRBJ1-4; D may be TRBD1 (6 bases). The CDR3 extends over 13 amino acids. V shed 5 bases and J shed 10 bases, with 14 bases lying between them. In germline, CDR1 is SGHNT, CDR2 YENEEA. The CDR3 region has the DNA TGTGCCAGCAGCAACTACAGGGAAAGAAAACTGTTTTTT. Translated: CASSNYRERKLFF.

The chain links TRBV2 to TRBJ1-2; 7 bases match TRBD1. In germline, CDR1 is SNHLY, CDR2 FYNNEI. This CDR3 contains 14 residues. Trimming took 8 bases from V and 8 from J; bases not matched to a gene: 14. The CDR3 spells CASYSRTGFIGYTF. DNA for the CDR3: TGTGCCAGCTATAGCCGGACAGGTTTCATCGGCTACACCTTC.

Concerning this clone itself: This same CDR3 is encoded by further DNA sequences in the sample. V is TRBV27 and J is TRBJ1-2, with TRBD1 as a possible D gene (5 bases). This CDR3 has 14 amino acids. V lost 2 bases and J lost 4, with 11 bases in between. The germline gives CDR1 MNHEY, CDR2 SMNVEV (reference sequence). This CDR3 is CASSLGGGSYGYTF. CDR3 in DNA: TGTGCCAGCAGTTTAGGGGGGGGTAGCTATGGCTACACCTTC.

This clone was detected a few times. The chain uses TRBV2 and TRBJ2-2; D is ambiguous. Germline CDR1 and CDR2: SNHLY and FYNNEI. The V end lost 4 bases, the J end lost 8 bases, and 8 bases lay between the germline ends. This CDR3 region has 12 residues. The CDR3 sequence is CASSVRKGELFF. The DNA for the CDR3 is TGTGCCAGCAGTGTCCGAAAAGGGGAGCTGTTTTTT.

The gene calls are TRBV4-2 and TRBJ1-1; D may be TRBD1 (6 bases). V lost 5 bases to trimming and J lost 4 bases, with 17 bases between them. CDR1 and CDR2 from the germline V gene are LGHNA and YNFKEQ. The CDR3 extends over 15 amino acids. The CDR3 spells CASSGLQGGGTEAFF. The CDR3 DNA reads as TGTGCCAGCAGCGGATTACAGGGCGGCGGCACTGAAGCTTTCTTT.

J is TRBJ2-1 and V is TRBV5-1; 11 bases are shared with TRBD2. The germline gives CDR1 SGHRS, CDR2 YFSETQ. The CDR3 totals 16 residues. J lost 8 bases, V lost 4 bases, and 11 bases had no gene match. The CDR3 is CASSTIAGGPGDEQFF. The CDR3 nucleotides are TGCGCCAGCAGCACCATAGCGGGAGGGCCAGGGGATGAGCAGTTCTTC.

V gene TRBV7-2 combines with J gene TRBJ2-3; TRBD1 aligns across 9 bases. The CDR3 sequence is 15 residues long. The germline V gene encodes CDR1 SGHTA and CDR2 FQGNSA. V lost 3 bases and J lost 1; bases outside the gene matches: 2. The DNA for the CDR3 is TGTGCCAGCAGCTTCTGGACAGGGGGCACAGATACGCAGTATTTT. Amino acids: CASSFWTGGTDTQYF.

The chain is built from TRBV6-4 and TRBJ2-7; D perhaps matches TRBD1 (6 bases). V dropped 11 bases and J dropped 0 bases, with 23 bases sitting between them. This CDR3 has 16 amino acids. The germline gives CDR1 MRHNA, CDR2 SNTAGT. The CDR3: CAQGNMDLLSSYEQYV. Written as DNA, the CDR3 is TGTGCCCAGGGGAATATGGATCTTCTTAGCTCCTACGAGCAGTACGTC.

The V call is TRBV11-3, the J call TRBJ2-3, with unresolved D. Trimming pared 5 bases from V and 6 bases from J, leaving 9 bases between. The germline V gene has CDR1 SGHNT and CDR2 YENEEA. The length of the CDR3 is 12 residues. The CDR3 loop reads CASSPYGDTQYF. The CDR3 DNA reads TGTGCCAGCAGCCCCTACGGGGATACGCAGTATTTT.

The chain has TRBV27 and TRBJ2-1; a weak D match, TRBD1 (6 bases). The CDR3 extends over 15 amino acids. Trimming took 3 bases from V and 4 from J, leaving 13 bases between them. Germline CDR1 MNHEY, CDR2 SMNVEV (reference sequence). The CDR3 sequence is CASSFAGARYNEQFF. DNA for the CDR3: TGTGCCAGCAGTTTTGCAGGGGCGCGTTACAATGAGCAGTTCTTC.

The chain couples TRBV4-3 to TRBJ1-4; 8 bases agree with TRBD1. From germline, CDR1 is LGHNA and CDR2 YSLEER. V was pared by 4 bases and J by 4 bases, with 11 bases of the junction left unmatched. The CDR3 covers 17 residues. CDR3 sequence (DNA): TGCGCCAGCAGCCCCGTAAGCCAGGGGGCGAGTAATGAAAAACTGTTTTTT. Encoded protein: CASSPVSQGASNEKLFF.

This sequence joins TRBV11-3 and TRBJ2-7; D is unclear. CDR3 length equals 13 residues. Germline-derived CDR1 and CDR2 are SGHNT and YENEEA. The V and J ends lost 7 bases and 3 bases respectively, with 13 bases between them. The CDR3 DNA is TGTGCCAGCATAGGGCTAGAATGCTACGAGCAGTACTTC. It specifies CASIGLECYEQYF.

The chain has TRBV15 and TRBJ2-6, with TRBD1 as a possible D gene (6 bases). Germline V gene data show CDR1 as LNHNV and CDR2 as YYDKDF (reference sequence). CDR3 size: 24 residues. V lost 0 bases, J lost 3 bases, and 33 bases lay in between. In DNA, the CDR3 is TGTGCCACCAGCAGAGATCTATTAGGGGTTCCGACAGGACCTATCCTCTATGGGGCCAACGTCCTGACTTTC. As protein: CATSRDLLGVPTGPILYGANVLTF.

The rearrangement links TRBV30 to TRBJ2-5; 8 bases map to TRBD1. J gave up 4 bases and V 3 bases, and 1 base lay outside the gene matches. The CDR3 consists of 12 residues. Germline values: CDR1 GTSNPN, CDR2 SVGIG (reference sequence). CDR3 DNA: TGTGCCTGGAGCAGGGGGCGAGAGACCCAGTACTTC. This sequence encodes CAWSRGRETQYF.

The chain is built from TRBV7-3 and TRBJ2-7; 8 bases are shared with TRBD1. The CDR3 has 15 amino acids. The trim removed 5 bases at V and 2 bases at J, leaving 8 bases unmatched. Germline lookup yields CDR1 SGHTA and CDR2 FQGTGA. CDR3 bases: TGTGCCAGCAGCCTGTCAGGGGGCAGCCCCTACGAGCAGTACGTC. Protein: CASSLSGGSPYEQYV.

This chain's CDR3 is CASSLGAMRPDTQYF. The CDR3 DNA is TGTGCCAGCAGCTTAGGTGCTATGAGACCAGATACGCAGTATTTT. The chain uses TRBV7-9 and TRBJ2-3; D is undetermined. Germline CDR1 is SEHNR and CDR2 is FQNEAQ (reference sequence). Trimming stripped 1 base from V and 4 bases from J, with 12 bases between. This CDR3 is 15 amino acids long.

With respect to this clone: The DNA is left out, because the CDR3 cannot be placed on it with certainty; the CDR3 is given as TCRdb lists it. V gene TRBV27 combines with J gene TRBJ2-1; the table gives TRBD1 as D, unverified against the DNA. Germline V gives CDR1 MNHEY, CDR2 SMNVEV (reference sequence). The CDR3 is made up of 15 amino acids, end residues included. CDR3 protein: CASSFGPGTYNEQFF.

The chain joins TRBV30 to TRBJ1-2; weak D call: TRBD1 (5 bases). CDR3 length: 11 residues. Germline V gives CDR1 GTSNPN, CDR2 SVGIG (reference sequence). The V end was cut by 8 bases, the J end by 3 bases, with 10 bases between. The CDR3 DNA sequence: TGTGCCCGAGGAGGGGACTATGGCTACACCTTC. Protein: CARGGDYGYTF.

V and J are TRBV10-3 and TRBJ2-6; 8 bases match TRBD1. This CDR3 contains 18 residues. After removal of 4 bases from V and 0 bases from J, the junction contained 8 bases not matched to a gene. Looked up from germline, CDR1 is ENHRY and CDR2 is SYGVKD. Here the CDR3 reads CAISGPGQAISGANVLTF. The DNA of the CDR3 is TGTGCCATCAGTGGTCCGGGACAGGCAATCTCTGGGGCCAACGTCCTGACTTTC.

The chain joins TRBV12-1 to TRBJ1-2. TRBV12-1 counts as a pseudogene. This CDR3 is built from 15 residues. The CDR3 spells CASSFVIGHGYGYTF. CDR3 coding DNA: TGTGCCAGCAGCTTTGTTATAGGGCACGGCTATGGCTACACCTTC.